Listed below are T cell receptor beta chains from one sample, sequenced in a study of blood T cell repertoires in COVID-19. TCRdb keeps only in-frame clones here, not all; method: immunoSEQ multiplex PCR. The table includes about 190,000 clones, roughly four fifths detected once. The sample was peripheral blood. The receptors stem from a man aged 45 to 65 who had recovered from COVID-19. The CDR3 runs from the conserved cysteine through the conserved F or W. The D gene is left open where the match is weak. Expanded clones are given a class, and other clones once, few, many or no size at all.

j_call: TRBJ2-7; clone_size: once; d_call: TRBD1; v_call: TRBV4-1; cdr3_nt: TGCGCCAGCAGCCAAGAGTCCAGGGGGCTCTACGAGCAGTACTTC; cdr3_aa: CASSQESRGLYEQYF
j_call: TRBJ2-3; clone_size: few; d_call: -; v_call: TRBV6-5; cdr3_nt: TGTGCCAGCAGGGTCACGGAGAGCACAGATACGCAGTATTTT; cdr3_aa: CASRVTESTDTQYF
j_call: TRBJ2-1; clone_size: -; d_call: TRBD2; v_call: TRBV6-2/TRBV6-3; cdr3_nt: TGTGCCAGCAGTTACCGGGGGAGGGCCAGCCACAATGAGCAGTTCTTC; cdr3_aa: CASSYRGRASHNEQFF
j_call: TRBJ2-1; clone_size: -; d_call: TRBD2; v_call: TRBV18; cdr3_nt: TGTGCCAGCTCAGCCGGGACTAGCGGAAACAATGAGCAGTTCTTC; cdr3_aa: CASSAGTSGNNEQFF
j_call: TRBJ2-7; clone_size: -; d_call: TRBD2; v_call: TRBV5-1; cdr3_nt: TGCGCCAGCAGCTGGCGGGAGGTCAGCGAGCAGTACTTC; cdr3_aa: CASSWREVSEQYF
j_call: TRBJ1-2; clone_size: -; d_call: -; v_call: TRBV7-9; cdr3_nt: TGTGCCAGCAGCCGAGATCTTTCAGGCTATGGCTACACCTTC; cdr3_aa: CASSRDLSGYGYTF
j_call: TRBJ1-4; clone_size: -; d_call: TRBD1; v_call: TRBV5-6; cdr3_nt: TGTGCCAGCAGCCGACAGGGGGAAAAACTGTTTTTT; cdr3_aa: CASSRQGEKLFF
j_call: TRBJ2-6; clone_size: -; d_call: -; v_call: TRBV6-1; cdr3_nt: TGTGCCAGCAGTGAATTCCCACAGTTTAGCTCTGGGGCCAACGTCCTGACTTTC; cdr3_aa: CASSEFPQFSSGANVLTF
j_call: TRBJ2-7; clone_size: -; d_call: -; v_call: TRBV6-2/TRBV6-3; cdr3_nt: TGTGCCAGCAGTAAAACAGAATACGAGCAGTACTTC; cdr3_aa: CASSKTEYEQYF
j_call: TRBJ1-5; clone_size: few; d_call: -; v_call: TRBV18; cdr3_nt: TGTGCCAGCTCACCTCCGGGAGTTCGGCCCCAGCATTTT; cdr3_aa: CASSPPGVRPQHF
j_call: TRBJ2-7; clone_size: -; d_call: TRBD2; v_call: TRBV30; cdr3_nt: TGTGCCTGGAGCCACTGGAGGGGCGGGAGTAGAGGCGAGCAGTACTTC; cdr3_aa: CAWSHWRGGSRGEQYF
j_call: TRBJ1-5; clone_size: few; d_call: -; v_call: TRBV6-2/TRBV6-3; cdr3_nt: TGTGCCAGCAGTGACCAGGACTATCTGCGGCGTCAGCCCCAGCATTTT; cdr3_aa: CASSDQDYLRRQPQHF
j_call: TRBJ2-1; clone_size: once; d_call: TRBD2; v_call: TRBV10-3; cdr3_nt: TGTGCCATCAGTGACTACAGGACTAGCGGGAGTCCTTCCAATGAGCAGTTCTTC; cdr3_aa: CAISDYRTSGSPSNEQFF
j_call: TRBJ2-1; clone_size: -; d_call: -; v_call: TRBV5-5; cdr3_nt: TGTGCCAGCAGCTTATACCGGGTGTTCAGCATCAATGAGCAGTTCTTC; cdr3_aa: CASSLYRVFSINEQFF
j_call: TRBJ2-7; clone_size: -; d_call: -; v_call: TRBV21-1; cdr3_nt: TGTGCCAGCAGGGTCAGATCCTCCTACGAGCAGTACTTC; cdr3_aa: CASRVRSSYEQYF
j_call: TRBJ1-5; clone_size: -; d_call: -; v_call: TRBV21-1; cdr3_nt: TGTGCCAGCAGCCTCAGGGGTTGGGCCCAGCATTTT; cdr3_aa: CASSLRGWAQHF
j_call: TRBJ1-4; clone_size: -; d_call: -; v_call: TRBV5-6; cdr3_nt: TGTGCCAGCAGCCCCCCCGGGGGGACCACAACTAATGAAAAACTGTTTTTT; cdr3_aa: CASSPPGGTTTNEKLFF
j_call: TRBJ1-5; clone_size: -; d_call: TRBD1; v_call: TRBV27; cdr3_nt: TGTGCCAGCAGTCAACAAACTCGACAGGGGGCAAGACAGCCCCAGCATTTT; cdr3_aa: CASSQQTRQGARQPQHF
j_call: TRBJ2-1; clone_size: few; d_call: TRBD1; v_call: TRBV5-1; cdr3_nt: TGCGCCAGCAGAGGGACAGGGGGGCTATGGAATGAGCAGTTCTTC; cdr3_aa: CASRGTGGLWNEQFF
j_call: TRBJ2-6; clone_size: -; d_call: TRBD1; v_call: TRBV6-6; cdr3_nt: TGTGCCAGCAGTCGGAACGACAGGGTCTCCGGGGCCAACGTCCTGACTTTC; cdr3_aa: CASSRNDRVSGANVLTF
j_call: TRBJ2-7; clone_size: many; d_call: TRBD2; v_call: TRBV19; cdr3_nt: TGTGCCAGTACTGACCGGGCTAGCGGATCCTACGAGCAGTACTTC; cdr3_aa: CASTDRASGSYEQYF
j_call: TRBJ1-5; clone_size: few; d_call: TRBD1; v_call: TRBV27; cdr3_nt: TGTGCCAGCAGTCTCAGGACAGGGGTTGGGCCCCAGCATTTT; cdr3_aa: CASSLRTGVGPQHF
j_call: TRBJ2-2; clone_size: -; d_call: -; v_call: TRBV4-2; cdr3_nt: TGTGCCAGCAGCCAAGATAGGAGTAGAGTCACCGGGGAGCTGTTTTTT; cdr3_aa: CASSQDRSRVTGELFF
j_call: TRBJ2-7; clone_size: -; d_call: TRBD1; v_call: TRBV13; cdr3_nt: TGTGCCAGCAGCTTAAGGGACAGCCTCAACGAGCAGTACTTC; cdr3_aa: CASSLRDSLNEQYF
j_call: TRBJ1-1; clone_size: -; d_call: TRBD1; v_call: TRBV19; cdr3_nt: TGTGCCAGTAGTTTGTCTTACAGGGGCGACACTGAAGCTTTCTTT; cdr3_aa: CASSLSYRGDTEAFF
j_call: TRBJ1-4; clone_size: -; d_call: TRBD1; v_call: TRBV5-1; cdr3_nt: TGCGCCAGCAGCTTGGAAGGGACAGGGAATGAAAAACTGTTTTTT; cdr3_aa: CASSLEGTGNEKLFF
j_call: TRBJ2-6; clone_size: -; d_call: TRBD1; v_call: TRBV5-4; cdr3_nt: TGTGCCAGCAGCTTGGGCGAAAGACAGGGAACTGGGGCCAACGTCCTGACTTTC; cdr3_aa: CASSLGERQGTGANVLTF
j_call: TRBJ1-2; clone_size: -; d_call: -; v_call: TRBV11-1; cdr3_nt: TGTGCCAGCAGCTTAGCGGAGCCTGCCTATGGCTACACCTTC; cdr3_aa: CASSLAEPAYGYTF
j_call: TRBJ2-1; clone_size: -; d_call: -; v_call: TRBV4-1; cdr3_nt: TGCGCCAGCAGCCAAGACGGCATTTTAGGGCGGGGAAATGAGCAGTTCTTC; cdr3_aa: CASSQDGILGRGNEQFF
j_call: TRBJ1-1; clone_size: -; d_call: TRBD1; v_call: TRBV7-3; cdr3_nt: TGTGCCAGCAGCCCTGGACAGGGTAACACTGAAGCTTTCTTT; cdr3_aa: CASSPGQGNTEAFF
j_call: TRBJ2-3; clone_size: -; d_call: -; v_call: TRBV9; cdr3_nt: TGTGCCAGCAGTACCTTGGGGGCTTACACAGATACGCAGTATTTT; cdr3_aa: CASSTLGAYTDTQYF
j_call: TRBJ1-2; clone_size: -; d_call: -; v_call: TRBV30; cdr3_nt: TGTGCCTGGAGTTCCTGGGACTTCTATGGCTACACCTTC; cdr3_aa: CAWSSWDFYGYTF
j_call: TRBJ2-2; clone_size: -; d_call: -; v_call: TRBV12-3/TRBV12-4; cdr3_nt: TGTGCCAGCAGGATAGCCACCGGGGAGCTGTTTTTT; cdr3_aa: CASRIATGELFF
j_call: TRBJ1-5; clone_size: -; d_call: -; v_call: TRBV5-1; cdr3_nt: TGCGCCAGCAGCTTGGCGGGGGATAGCAATCAGCCCCAGCATTTT; cdr3_aa: CASSLAGDSNQPQHF
j_call: TRBJ1-1; clone_size: -; d_call: -; v_call: TRBV5-1; cdr3_nt: TGCGCCAGCAGCAACGATGGACAAAAGGAAGCTTTCTTT; cdr3_aa: CASSNDGQKEAFF
j_call: TRBJ1-1; clone_size: -; d_call: -; v_call: TRBV5-5; cdr3_nt: TGTGCCAGCAGTCTTGATGCGGCTCAAGCTTTCTTT; cdr3_aa: CASSLDAAQAFF
j_call: TRBJ2-3; clone_size: -; d_call: TRBD2; v_call: TRBV19; cdr3_nt: TGTGCCAGTAGTATAGTTACTAGCGGGGCAGATACGCAGTATTTT; cdr3_aa: CASSIVTSGADTQYF
j_call: TRBJ2-5; clone_size: -; d_call: TRBD2; v_call: TRBV28; cdr3_nt: TGTGCCAGCAGTTCCCGAGACCACGCTAGCGGGTACCAAGAGACCCAGTACTTC; cdr3_aa: CASSSRDHASGYQETQYF
j_call: TRBJ2-3; clone_size: -; d_call: -; v_call: TRBV28; cdr3_nt: TGTGCCAGCAGCCGACCCTGGACTAGCACAGATACGCAGTATTTT; cdr3_aa: CASSRPWTSTDTQYF
j_call: TRBJ1-2; clone_size: few; d_call: TRBD1; v_call: TRBV27; cdr3_nt: TGTGCCAGCAGTGACAGGGGAGAGAGCTACACCTTC; cdr3_aa: CASSDRGESYTF
j_call: TRBJ2-7; clone_size: once; d_call: -; v_call: TRBV6-1; cdr3_nt: TGTGCCAGCAGTGACCGTCAACAGGGTTACTCCTTGTACTTC; cdr3_aa: CASSDRQQGYSLYF
j_call: TRBJ2-6; clone_size: -; d_call: -; v_call: TRBV27; cdr3_nt: TGTGCCAGCGGCACAACAGGGGCCAACGTCCTGACTTTC; cdr3_aa: CASGTTGANVLTF
j_call: TRBJ2-1; clone_size: -; d_call: TRBD2; v_call: TRBV19; cdr3_nt: TGTGCCAGTAGTACTCACCGACTAGCGGGGAAAAACAATGAGCAGTTCTTC; cdr3_aa: CASSTHRLAGKNNEQFF
j_call: TRBJ2-5; clone_size: once; d_call: TRBD2; v_call: TRBV25-1; cdr3_nt: TGTGCCAGCAGTGATTATCTAGGGACTAGCGGGTTAGAGACCCAGTACTTC; cdr3_aa: CASSDYLGTSGLETQYF
j_call: TRBJ2-3; clone_size: -; d_call: TRBD2; v_call: TRBV7-3; cdr3_nt: TGTGCCAGCAGCCCCACCGGGCTAGCGGGATTAGATACGCAGTATTTT; cdr3_aa: CASSPTGLAGLDTQYF
j_call: TRBJ2-7; clone_size: once; d_call: TRBD1; v_call: TRBV7-3; cdr3_nt: TGTGCCAGCAGCCCAATGGGACAGGGGGGCGAGCAGTACTTC; cdr3_aa: CASSPMGQGGEQYF
j_call: TRBJ2-7; clone_size: -; d_call: -; v_call: TRBV27; cdr3_nt: TGTGCCAGCAGCCACTTGCGGGGGCCATACGAGCAGTACTTC; cdr3_aa: CASSHLRGPYEQYF
j_call: TRBJ2-7; clone_size: -; d_call: -; v_call: TRBV4-1; cdr3_nt: TGCGCCAGCAGCCAAGACTACCCCGGGTCATCCTACGAGCAGTACTTC; cdr3_aa: CASSQDYPGSSYEQYF
j_call: TRBJ2-4; clone_size: -; d_call: -; v_call: TRBV6-5; cdr3_nt: TGTGCCAGCAGTTACGAACAGCTAGCCAAAAACATTCAGTACTTC; cdr3_aa: CASSYEQLAKNIQYF
j_call: TRBJ2-5; clone_size: -; d_call: -; v_call: TRBV5-4; cdr3_nt: TGTGCCAGCAGCTCAGCGGGCCTACAAGAGACCCAGTACTTC; cdr3_aa: CASSSAGLQETQYF
j_call: TRBJ2-7; clone_size: -; d_call: -; v_call: TRBV4-2; cdr3_nt: TGTGCCAGCAGCCGCCCGGAAGCGGGTGCCGAGCAGTACTTC; cdr3_aa: CASSRPEAGAEQYF
j_call: TRBJ1-1; clone_size: once; d_call: TRBD1; v_call: TRBV4-2; cdr3_nt: TGTGCCAGCAGCCAAGATCTCTTCAGGACAGGGGGCACTGAAGCTTTCTTT; cdr3_aa: CASSQDLFRTGGTEAFF